This T cell receptor (beta chain) derives from a study of OX40 agonist ivuxolimab in advanced cancers. Turning to the study itself: Patients undergoing dose escalation presented with hepatocellular carcinoma, melanoma, renal cell or head and neck cancer. Study-wide results and caveats: People who partly responded at 0.1-3.0 mg/kg had some of the least clonal expansion seen.

With respect to this clone: What it binds is unknown.

This CDR3 has 11 amino acids. V was shortened by 0 bases and J by 3 bases, with 1 base between the two germline ends. Germline V gene data show CDR1 as SGHTS and CDR2 as YDEGEE. This table comes from immunoSEQ multiplex PCR, and its TCRdb copy is limited to in-frame clones, with some not included. The sample has tens of thousands of clones, 81% seen once. The clonotype originates from an adult with an advanced solid tumor such as melanoma, head and neck, liver or kidney cancer. The specimen comprised CD4+ or CD8+ T cells sorted from blood, sampled in a trial of the OX40 agonist ivuxolimab. The chain joins TRBV5-8 to TRBJ2-7; the D is unclear. The CDR3: CASSLVYEQYF. The CDR3 nucleotides read TGTGCCAGCAGCTTGGTCTACGAGCAGTACTTC.